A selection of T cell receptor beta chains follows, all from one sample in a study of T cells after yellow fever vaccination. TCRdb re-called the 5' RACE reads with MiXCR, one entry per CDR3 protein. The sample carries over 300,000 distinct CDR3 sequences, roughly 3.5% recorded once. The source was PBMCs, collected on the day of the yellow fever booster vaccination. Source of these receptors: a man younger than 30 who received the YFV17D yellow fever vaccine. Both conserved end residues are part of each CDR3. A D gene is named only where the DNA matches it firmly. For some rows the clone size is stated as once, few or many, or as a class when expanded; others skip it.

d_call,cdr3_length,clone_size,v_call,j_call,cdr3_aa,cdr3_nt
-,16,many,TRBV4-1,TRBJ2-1,CASSPSPRLVRNEQFF,TGCGCCAGCAGCCCAAGTCCAAGGCTGGTGAGGAATGAGCAGTTCTTC
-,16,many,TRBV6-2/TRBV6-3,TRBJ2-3,CASSYSARELPDTQYF,TGTGCCAGCAGTTACTCGGCAAGGGAGCTCCCAGATACGCAGTATTTT
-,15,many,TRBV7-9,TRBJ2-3,CASSFGGPATDTQYF,TGTGCCAGCAGCTTCGGGGGGCCAGCGACAGATACGCAGTATTTT
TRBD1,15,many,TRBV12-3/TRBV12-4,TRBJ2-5,CASSLGQGKRETQYF,TGTGCCAGCAGTCTCGGACAGGGGAAAAGGGAGACCCAGTACTTC
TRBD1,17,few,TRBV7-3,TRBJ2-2,CASSFNRGRGYTGELFF,TGTGCCAGCAGCTTCAACAGGGGGCGAGGGTACACCGGGGAGCTGTTTTTT
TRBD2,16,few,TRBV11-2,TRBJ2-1,CASSPLLAGGNNEQFF,TGTGCCAGCAGCCCACTTCTAGCGGGGGGGAACAATGAGCAGTTCTTC
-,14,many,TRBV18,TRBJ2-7,CASSPPSRGYEQYF,TGTGCCAGCTCACCGCCTAGCCGGGGCTACGAGCAGTACTTC
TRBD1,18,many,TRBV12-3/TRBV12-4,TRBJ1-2,CASSPWVTGVGVDYGYTF,TGTGCCAGCAGTCCCTGGGTAACAGGGGTTGGAGTTGACTATGGCTACACCTTC
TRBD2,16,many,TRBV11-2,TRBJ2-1,CASSLVPSGIYNEQFF,TGTGCCAGCAGCTTAGTTCCTAGCGGCATCTACAATGAGCAGTTCTTC
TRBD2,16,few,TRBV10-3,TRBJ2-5,CAISLTSGGPGETQYF,TGTGCCATCAGCTTGACTAGCGGGGGGCCAGGGGAGACCCAGTACTTC
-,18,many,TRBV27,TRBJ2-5,CASSLFRPPALYQETQYF,TGTGCCAGCAGTTTATTCCGGCCCCCGGCTCTGTACCAAGAGACCCAGTACTTC
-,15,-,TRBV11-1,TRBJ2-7,CASSLAHTPQGEQYF,TGTGCCAGCAGCTTAGCGCATACCCCACAGGGCGAGCAGTACTTC
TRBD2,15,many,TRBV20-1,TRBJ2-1,CSARDPSGAYNEQFF,TGCAGTGCTAGAGATCCCAGCGGGGCGTACAATGAGCAGTTCTTC
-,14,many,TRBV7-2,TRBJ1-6,CASSPGGRGSPLHF,TGTGCCAGCAGCCCCGGGGGAAGAGGGTCACCCCTCCACTTT
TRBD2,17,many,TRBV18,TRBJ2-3,CASSPPVRLAGEDTQYF,TGTGCCAGCTCACCACCTGTGAGACTAGCGGGGGAAGATACGCAGTATTTT
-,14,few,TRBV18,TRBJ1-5,CASSPDWGSQPQHF,TGTGCCAGCTCACCAGATTGGGGGTCTCAGCCCCAGCATTTT
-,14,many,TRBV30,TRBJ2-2,CAWSPSNLGGELFF,TGTGCCTGGAGTCCCTCGAATTTAGGCGGGGAGCTGTTTTTT
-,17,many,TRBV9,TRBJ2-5,CASSVAAGLAIQETQYF,TGTGCCAGCAGCGTAGCGGCGGGCCTAGCGATTCAAGAGACCCAGTACTTC
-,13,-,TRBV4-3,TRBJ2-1,CASSQDERNEQFF,TGCGCCAGCAGCCAAGATGAGCGGAATGAGCAGTTCTTC
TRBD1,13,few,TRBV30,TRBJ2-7,CASSGQGPYEQYF,TGTGCCTCCTCGGGACAGGGTCCCTACGAGCAGTACTTC
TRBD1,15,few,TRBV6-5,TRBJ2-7,CASSPGGTGRVEQYF,TGTGCCAGCAGTCCCGGAGGGACAGGGAGAGTGGAGCAGTACTTC
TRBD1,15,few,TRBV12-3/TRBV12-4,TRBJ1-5,CASSSRTGYDQPQHF,TGTGCCAGCAGTTCCCGGACAGGGTACGATCAGCCCCAGCATTTT
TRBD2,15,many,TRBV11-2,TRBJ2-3,CASSLVGGAVDTQYF,TGTGCCAGCAGCTTAGTCGGGGGGGCAGTAGATACGCAGTATTTT
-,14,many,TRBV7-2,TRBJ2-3,CASSSTKSGDTQYF,TGTGCCAGCAGCTCGACAAAAAGCGGAGATACGCAGTATTTT
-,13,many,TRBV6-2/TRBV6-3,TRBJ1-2,CASSSPGGYGYTF,TGTGCCAGCAGTTCCCCCGGTGGCTATGGCTACACCTTC
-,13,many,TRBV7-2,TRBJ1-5,CASSLRADQPQHF,TGTGCCAGCAGCCTAAGGGCGGATCAGCCCCAGCATTTT
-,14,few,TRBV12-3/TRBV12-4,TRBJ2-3,CASSWTGRADTQYF,TGTGCCAGCAGTTGGACAGGGAGGGCAGATACGCAGTATTTT
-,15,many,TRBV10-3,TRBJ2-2,CAALRAGFGTGELFF,TGTGCCGCTCTGAGGGCAGGCTTTGGCACCGGGGAGCTGTTTTTT
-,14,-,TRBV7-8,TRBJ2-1,CASSRRGTSNEQFF,TGTGCCAGCAGCCGTAGGGGGACCAGCAATGAGCAGTTCTTC
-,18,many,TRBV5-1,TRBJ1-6,CASSLIARSGTGNSPLHF,TGCGCCAGCAGCTTGATAGCCCGCTCGGGGACGGGGAATTCACCCCTCCACTTT
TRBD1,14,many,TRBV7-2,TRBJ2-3,CASSLGGGLDTQYF,TGTGCCAGCAGCTTAGGAGGGGGCTTAGATACGCAGTATTTT
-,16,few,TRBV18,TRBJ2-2,CASSPPIRANTGELFF,TGTGCCAGCTCACCACCGATTCGCGCGAACACCGGGGAGCTGTTTTTT
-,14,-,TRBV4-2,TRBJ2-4,CASSSRGVENIQYF,TGTGCCAGCAGCAGCAGGGGAGTCGAAAACATTCAGTACTTC
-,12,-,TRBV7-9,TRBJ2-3,CASSYVGDTQYF,TGTGCCAGCAGCTATGTAGGGGATACGCAGTATTTT
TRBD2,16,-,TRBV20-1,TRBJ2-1,CSATPWGAGGYNEQFF,TGCAGTGCTACCCCCTGGGGGGCGGGGGGCTACAATGAGCAGTTCTTC
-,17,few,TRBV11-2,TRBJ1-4,CASSFSSVGARGEKLFF,TGTGCCAGCAGCTTTAGTTCAGTAGGGGCGCGCGGGGAAAAACTGTTTTTT
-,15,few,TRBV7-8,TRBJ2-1,CATGGQNLNYNEQFF,TGTGCCACGGGGGGACAGAACTTAAACTACAATGAGCAGTTCTTC
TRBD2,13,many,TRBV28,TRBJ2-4,CASSLASGAFLGF,TGTGCCAGCAGTTTGGCTAGCGGTGCCTTTTTGGGCTTC
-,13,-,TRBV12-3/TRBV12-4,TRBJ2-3,CASSTGGADTQYF,TGTGCCAGCAGTACCGGTGGGGCAGATACGCAGTATTTT
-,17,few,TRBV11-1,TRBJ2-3,CASSLAGGGKGADTQYF,TGTGCCAGCAGCTTAGCTGGCGGGGGCAAAGGAGCAGATACGCAGTATTTT
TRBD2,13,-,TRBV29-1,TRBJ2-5,CSALGLAAATQYF,TGCAGCGCCCTAGGACTAGCAGCGGCGACCCAGTACTTC
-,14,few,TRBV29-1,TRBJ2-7,CSVKYPPGSYEQYF,TGCAGCGTCAAGTATCCCCCGGGCTCCTACGAGCAGTACTTC
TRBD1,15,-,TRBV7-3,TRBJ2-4,CASSPEGTGGNIQYF,TGTGCCAGCAGCCCAGAGGGGACAGGGGGCAACATTCAGTACTTC
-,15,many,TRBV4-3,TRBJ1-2,CASSQGGGPQARYTF,TGCGCCAGCAGCCAAGGGGGTGGGCCACAAGCTCGCTACACCTTC
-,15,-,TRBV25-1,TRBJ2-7,CASSEYRPAAGEQYF,TGTGCCAGCAGTGAATATCGCCCCGCGGCAGGGGAGCAGTACTTC
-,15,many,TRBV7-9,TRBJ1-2,CASSFGWSSNYGYTF,TGTGCCAGCAGCTTCGGATGGTCCTCTAACTATGGCTACACCTTC